A selection of T cell receptor beta chains follows, all from one sample in a study of CD8+ T cells in alopecia areata. Repertoires were generated with immunoSEQ multiplex PCR, while TCRdb's copy carries only in-frame clones and drops some. The data hold 90,000 to 120,000 clones, with roughly 84% observed a single time. The material sequenced was CD8+ T cells sorted from blood, taken at week 24, from a patient treated with tofacitinib. These receptors all come from a human donor with alopecia areata. Each CDR3 is given without its conserved first and last residue.

v_call: TRBV4-2; j_call: TRBJ2-5; cdr3_aa: ASSQLTSGGVETQY
v_call: TRBV19; j_call: TRBJ1-5; cdr3_aa: ASSSTPLGQPQH
v_call: TRBV27; j_call: TRBJ1-5; cdr3_aa: ASSLGGHLFSNQPQH
v_call: TRBV13; j_call: TRBJ2-7; cdr3_aa: ASSLGHGLESYEQY
v_call: TRBV6-5; j_call: TRBJ2-2; cdr3_aa: ASSGTGGITGELF
v_call: TRBV27; j_call: TRBJ2-3; cdr3_aa: ASSTSGGADTQY
v_call: TRBV27; j_call: TRBJ2-1; cdr3_aa: ASSLRGAYNEQF
v_call: TRBV9; j_call: TRBJ1-2; cdr3_aa: ASSAQGDLGGYT
v_call: TRBV6-1; j_call: TRBJ2-7; cdr3_aa: ASSLGQGAGYEQY
v_call: TRBV27; j_call: TRBJ2-7; cdr3_aa: ASSLGSGEQY
v_call: TRBV7-9; j_call: TRBJ2-7; cdr3_aa: ASSFSQGGSYEQY
v_call: TRBV27; j_call: TRBJ1-2; cdr3_aa: ASSLLGSTATNYGYT
v_call: TRBV9; j_call: TRBJ1-6; cdr3_aa: ASSVAGENNSPLH
v_call: TRBV7-9; j_call: TRBJ2-5; cdr3_aa: ASSLFLGETQY
v_call: TRBV7-9; j_call: TRBJ2-2; cdr3_aa: ASSSNGANTGELF
v_call: TRBV2; j_call: TRBJ2-5; cdr3_aa: ASSGGTYETQY
v_call: TRBV7-8; j_call: TRBJ2-1; cdr3_aa: ASSPSGGGPFYNEQF
v_call: TRBV5-6; j_call: TRBJ2-7; cdr3_aa: ASSLIRQASYEQY
v_call: TRBV14; j_call: TRBJ2-3; cdr3_aa: ASSPLLAGVGDTQY
v_call: TRBV10-2; j_call: TRBJ2-5; cdr3_aa: ASDPGTYQETQY
v_call: TRBV4-3; j_call: TRBJ1-1; cdr3_aa: ASSQIGGVDTEAF
v_call: TRBV6-5; j_call: TRBJ2-2; cdr3_aa: ASSYSSYTGELF
v_call: TRBV4-2; j_call: TRBJ2-5; cdr3_aa: ASSQGHTRGETQY
v_call: TRBV4-1; j_call: TRBJ2-5; cdr3_aa: ASSQGGETQY
v_call: TRBV30; j_call: TRBJ2-5; cdr3_aa: AWSVALGLANRDQETQY
v_call: TRBV30; j_call: TRBJ2-7; cdr3_aa: AWSTGYTYEQY
v_call: TRBV4-3; j_call: TRBJ2-2; cdr3_aa: ASSQEGGELF
v_call: TRBV5-1; j_call: TRBJ2-7; cdr3_aa: ASSPWTSGSYEQY
v_call: TRBV11-3; j_call: TRBJ1-2; cdr3_aa: ASSSRGPYGYT
v_call: TRBV6-5; j_call: TRBJ2-5; cdr3_aa: ASSDRYQETQY
v_call: TRBV7-9; j_call: TRBJ1-2; cdr3_aa: ASSLSGLGGYT
v_call: TRBV5-1; j_call: TRBJ1-5; cdr3_aa: ASSPIGNQPQH
v_call: TRBV27; j_call: TRBJ2-7; cdr3_aa: ASSSAGPLGYEQY
v_call: TRBV2; j_call: TRBJ2-5; cdr3_aa: ASSEAGPAEYQETQY
v_call: TRBV19; j_call: TRBJ1-2; cdr3_aa: ASCEIRSGFYGYT
v_call: TRBV7-2; j_call: TRBJ2-7; cdr3_aa: ASSLKGGGSYEQY
v_call: TRBV2; j_call: TRBJ2-5; cdr3_aa: ASSPGLAGDETQY
v_call: TRBV7-9; j_call: TRBJ2-2; cdr3_aa: ASSLARGDTGELF
v_call: TRBV2; j_call: TRBJ2-5; cdr3_aa: ASSEAPEGSLETQY
v_call: TRBV15; j_call: TRBJ2-1; cdr3_aa: ATSRSRQGNNEQF
v_call: TRBV2; j_call: TRBJ1-2; cdr3_aa: ASSEVGAYGYT
v_call: TRBV5-4; j_call: TRBJ1-5; cdr3_aa: ASSLEGIQPQH
v_call: TRBV11-2; j_call: TRBJ2-7; cdr3_aa: ASSFRGWPGGQLGDEQY
v_call: TRBV7-2; j_call: TRBJ2-7; cdr3_aa: ASSPPGLAYEQY
v_call: TRBV27; j_call: TRBJ1-2; cdr3_aa: ASSSIPLGQGGYGYT
v_call: TRBV7-2; j_call: TRBJ1-1; cdr3_aa: ASSLLRDSHTEAF
v_call: TRBV7-3; j_call: TRBJ2-1; cdr3_aa: ASSLTMMGGGNEQF
v_call: TRBV4-1; j_call: TRBJ2-7; cdr3_aa: ASSQDSSQVPHEQY
v_call: TRBV11-2; j_call: TRBJ2-7; cdr3_aa: ASSLFYGSSYEQY
v_call: TRBV4-1; j_call: TRBJ2-5; cdr3_aa: ASSRLAGGTQETQY
v_call: TRBV19; j_call: TRBJ2-2; cdr3_aa: ASSPTGELF